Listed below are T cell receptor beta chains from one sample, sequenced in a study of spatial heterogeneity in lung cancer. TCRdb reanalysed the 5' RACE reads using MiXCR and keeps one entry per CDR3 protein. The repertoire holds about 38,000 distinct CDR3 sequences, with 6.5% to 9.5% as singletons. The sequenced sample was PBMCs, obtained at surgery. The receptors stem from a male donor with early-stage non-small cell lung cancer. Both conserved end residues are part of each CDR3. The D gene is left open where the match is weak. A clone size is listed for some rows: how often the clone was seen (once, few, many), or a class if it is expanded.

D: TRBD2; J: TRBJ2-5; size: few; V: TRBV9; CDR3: CASSPLRGGETQYF; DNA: TGTGCCAGCAGCCCCCTTCGCGGGGGGGAGACCCAGTACTTC
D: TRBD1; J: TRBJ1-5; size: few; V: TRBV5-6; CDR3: CASSLRRTGGYGDQPQHF; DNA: TGTGCCAGCAGCTTACGGCGGACAGGGGGCTATGGGGATCAGCCCCAGCATTTT
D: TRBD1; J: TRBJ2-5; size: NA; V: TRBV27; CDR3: CASSPRGRIPPKETQYF; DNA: TGTGCCAGCAGTCCCAGGGGGCGCATCCCCCCCAAAGAGACCCAGTACTTC
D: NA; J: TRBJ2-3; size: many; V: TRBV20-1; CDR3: CSAGAGTFTDTQYF; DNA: TGCAGTGCTGGGGCCGGGACTTTCACAGATACGCAGTATTTT
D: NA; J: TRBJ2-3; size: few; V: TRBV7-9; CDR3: CASSLVSGNTDTQYF; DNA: TGTGCCAGCAGCTTAGTTTCGGGAAACACAGATACGCAGTATTTT
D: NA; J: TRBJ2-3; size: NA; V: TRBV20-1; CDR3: CSARKNEGRADTQYF; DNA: TGCAGTGCTAGAAAGAACGAGGGCCGGGCAGATACGCAGTATTTT
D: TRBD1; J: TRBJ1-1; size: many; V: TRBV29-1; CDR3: CSVDRGPGAEAFF; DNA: TGCAGCGTTGACAGGGGGCCTGGCGCTGAAGCTTTCTTT
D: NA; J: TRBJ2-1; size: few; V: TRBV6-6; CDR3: CASSYSIGDSPYNEQFF; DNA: TGTGCCAGCAGTTACTCGATTGGCGACTCCCCCTACAATGAGCAGTTCTTC
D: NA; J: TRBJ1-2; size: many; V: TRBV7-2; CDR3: CASSRDLYGYTF; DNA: TGTGCCAGCAGCAGGGACCTCTATGGCTACACCTTC
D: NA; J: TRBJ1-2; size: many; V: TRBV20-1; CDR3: CSARPQRGLWLGYTF; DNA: TGCAGTGCTAGACCCCAGAGGGGATTGTGGCTTGGCTACACCTTC
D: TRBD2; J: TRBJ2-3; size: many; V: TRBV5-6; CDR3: CASSGGSDTQYF; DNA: TGTGCCAGCTCCGGGGGGTCGGATACGCAGTATTTT
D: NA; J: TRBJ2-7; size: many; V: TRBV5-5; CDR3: CASSLYYGGESYEQYF; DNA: TGTGCCAGCAGCTTGTATTACGGAGGGGAGAGCTACGAGCAGTACTTC
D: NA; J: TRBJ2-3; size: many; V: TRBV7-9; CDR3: CASSPRSSTDTQYF; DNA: TGTGCCAGCAGCCCCCGATCTAGCACAGATACGCAGTATTTT
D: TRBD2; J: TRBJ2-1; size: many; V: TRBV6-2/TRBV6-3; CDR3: CASREPGTSGGQFF; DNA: TGTGCCAGCAGAGAGCCCGGGACTAGCGGGGGGCAGTTCTTC
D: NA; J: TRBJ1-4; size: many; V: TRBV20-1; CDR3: CSAMGATNEKLFF; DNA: TGCAGTGCTATGGGGGCGACTAATGAAAAACTGTTTTTT
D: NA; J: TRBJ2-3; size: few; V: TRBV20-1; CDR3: CSAGGTRPTDTQYF; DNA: TGCAGTGCCGGCGGGACCAGACCCACAGATACGCAGTATTTT
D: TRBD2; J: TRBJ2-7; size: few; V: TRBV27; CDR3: CASSPAGPLEQYF; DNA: TGTGCCAGCAGTCCAGCGGGACCCCTCGAGCAGTACTTC
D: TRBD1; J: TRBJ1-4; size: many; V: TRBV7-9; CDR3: CASSGTGIVPNEKLFF; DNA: TGTGCCAGCAGCGGGACAGGGATCGTGCCTAATGAAAAACTGTTTTTT
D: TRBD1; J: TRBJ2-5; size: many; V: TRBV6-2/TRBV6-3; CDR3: CASSYSKTGSETQYF; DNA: TGTGCCAGCAGTTACTCGAAGACAGGGAGCGAGACCCAGTACTTC
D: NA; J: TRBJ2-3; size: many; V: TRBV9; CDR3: CASSVRELFTDTQYF; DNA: TGTGCCAGCAGCGTTAGGGAGTTATTCACAGATACGCAGTATTTT
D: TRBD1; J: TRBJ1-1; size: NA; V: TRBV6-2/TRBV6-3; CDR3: CASKLPGQGTEAFF; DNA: TGTGCCAGCAAATTACCGGGACAGGGCACTGAAGCTTTCTTT
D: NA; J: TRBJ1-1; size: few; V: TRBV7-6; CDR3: CASSLTGGVGTEAFF; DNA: TGTGCCAGCAGCTTAACCGGGGGCGTGGGCACTGAAGCTTTCTTT
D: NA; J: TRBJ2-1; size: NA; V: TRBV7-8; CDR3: CASSSSLYNEQFF; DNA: TGTGCCAGCAGCTCCAGCCTCTACAATGAGCAGTTCTTC
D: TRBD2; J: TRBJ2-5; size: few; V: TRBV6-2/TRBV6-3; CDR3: CASSYSGGRGETQYF; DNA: TGTGCCAGCAGTTACTCGGGCGGGAGAGGAGAGACCCAGTACTTC
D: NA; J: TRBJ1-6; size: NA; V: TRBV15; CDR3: CATSRDPENSPLHF; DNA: TGTGCCACCAGCAGAGATCCCGAGAATTCACCCCTCCACTTT
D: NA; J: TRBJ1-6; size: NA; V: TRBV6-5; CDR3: CASSYDITGPPLHF; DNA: TGTGCCAGCAGTTACGACATCACAGGGCCACCCCTCCACTTT